This T cell receptor (beta chain) emerged from a study of T cell responses to AZD1222 COVID-19 vaccine. Using immunoSEQ multiplex PCR, the repertoire was profiled, and TCRdb retains in-frame clones only, with some absent. The sample records 130,000 to 150,000 clones, 80% to 95% being singletons. Trimming cost V 4 bases and J 5 bases, with 14 bases left between them. Germline loops: CDR1 MGHRA, CDR2 YSYEKL. The CDR3 runs to 15 residues. The TCR was taken from an adult in good health. The chain carries TRBV4-1 and TRBJ2-2; D not resolved. Source: peripheral blood, taken on day 0 of AZD1222 vaccination. This chain's CDR3 is CASSLARSKTGELFF. For the CDR3, the DNA is TGCGCCAGCAGCCTCGCTCGATCAAAGACCGGGGAGCTGTTTTTT.